The 23 T cell receptor beta chains given below trace back to one sample, sequenced in a study of naive and memory T cell subsets. An equimolar mix of two oligonucleotides served as the beta constant-region primer for TRBC1 and TRBC2. TCRdb used MiXCR to reprocess the UMI-ligation and nested PCR reads, holding one entry per CDR3 protein. The sample contains over 75,000 distinct CDR3 sequences, around 13% of which appear only once. Specimen: central memory CD4+ T cells from blood. Source of these receptors: a human donor in good health.

The rearrangement links TRBV24-1 to TRBJ1-5; tentative D call: TRBD1 (5 bases). CDR1 and CDR2 from the germline V gene are KGHDR and SFDVKD. With 3 bases removed from V and 5 bases from J, the gap between germline ends came to 13 bases. This CDR3 spans 15 amino acids. CDR3 residues: CATSDAGQIYQPQHF. In DNA form, the CDR3 reads TGTGCCACCAGTGATGCGGGGCAAATATATCAGCCCCAGCATTTT.

This clonotype was counted ten times or more. The J gene is TRBJ1-3, the V gene TRBV7-2; D possibly corresponds to TRBD1 (6 bases). This CDR3 is built from 15 residues. The V end lost 5 bases, the J end lost 0 bases, and 11 bases lay between the germline ends. Germline-derived CDR1 and CDR2 are SGHTA and FQGNSA. The CDR3 spells CASSPDSSSGNTIYF. CDR3 nucleotide sequence: TGTGCCAGCAGCCCGGACAGTTCCTCTGGAAACACCATATATTTT. The variable domain in full, completed from reference TRBV7-2 and TRBJ1-3, reads GAGVSQSPSNKVTEKGKDVELRCDPISGHTALYWYRQSLGQGLEFLIYFQGNSAPDKSGLPSDRFSAERTGGSVSTLTIQRTQQEDSAVYLCASSPDSSSGNTIYFGEGSWLTVV.

Many counts were recorded for this clonotype. V and J are TRBV29-1 and TRBJ2-3; D is ambiguous. CDR1 and CDR2 from the germline V gene are SQVTM and ANQGSEA. The CDR3 is 15 residues long. V lost 5 bases and J 2 bases, leaving 17 bases between the germline ends. The CDR3 region is CSVIGFRAFTDTQYF. The CDR3 nucleotides read TGCAGCGTTATAGGATTTCGGGCGTTCACAGATACGCAGTATTTT.

This clonotype was observed a few times. The chain has TRBV6-5 and TRBJ1-2, with a possible D match to TRBD1 (6 bases). V shed 4 bases and J shed 8 bases, with 11 bases lying between them. The CDR3 sequence is 12 residues long. CDR1 MNHEY and CDR2 SVGAGI come from the germline V gene. CDR3 DNA sequence: TGTGCCAGCAGTTCCACAGGGTGGGGCTACACCTTC. It yields the protein CASSSTGWGYTF.

There are a few counts of this clonotype. The gene calls are TRBV7-2 and TRBJ2-2; D call uncertain. The ends were cut back, 6 bases at V and 2 bases at J, with 10 bases in the middle. This CDR3 is built from 14 residues. CDR1 SGHTA and CDR2 FQGNSA come from the germline V gene. The CDR3 region is CASRSNTNTGELFF. In nucleotides, the CDR3 is TGTGCCAGCAGGAGCAATACCAACACCGGGGAGCTGTTTTTT.

This clonotype has a count of ten or more. The J gene is TRBJ2-3, the V gene TRBV10-3, with 12 bases aligning to TRBD2. The V segment lost 3 bases and the J segment 0 bases; nucleotides outside the gene matches: 1. In germline, CDR1 is ENHRY, CDR2 SYGVKD. The CDR3 runs to 16 residues. The CDR3 loop reads CAISEGLAGSTDTQYF. In DNA form, the CDR3 reads TGTGCCATCAGTGAAGGACTAGCGGGGAGCACAGATACGCAGTATTTT.

The chain joins TRBV7-2 to TRBJ2-3; 9 bases are a match to TRBD2. Germline lookup yields CDR1 SGHTA and CDR2 FQGNSA. The length of the CDR3 is 17 residues. The trim removed 7 bases at V and 4 bases at J, leaving 15 bases unmatched. In nucleotides, the CDR3 is TGTGCCAGCAACCCGGTCCGGGCGGGAGGGCCGGCAGATACGCAGTATTTT. It specifies CASNPVRAGGPADTQYF.

The chain joins TRBV25-1 to TRBJ2-1; D not certain. CDR1 MGHDK and CDR2 SYGVNS come from the germline V gene. V lost 1 base, J lost 5 bases, and 6 bases lay in between. CDR3 length: 13 residues. CDR3 sequence: CASSELWDNEQFF. Written as DNA, the CDR3 is TGTGCCAGCAGTGAATTGTGGGACAATGAGCAGTTCTTC.

The table lists this clonotype with many counts. The rearrangement joins TRBV20-1 to TRBJ1-1; unclear D gene. Trimming left V 0 bases short and J 8 bases short, with 7 bases between. The CDR3 length is 11 residues. Germline CDR1 DFQATT, CDR2 SNEGSKA (reference sequence). CDR3 region: CSARDGREAFF. CDR3 DNA sequence: TGCAGTGCTAGAGATGGGCGGGAAGCTTTCTTT.

This clonotype turned up a few times. V and J are TRBV20-1 and TRBJ2-7, with 7 nucleotides matching TRBD1. CDR3 length: 12 residues. Germline lookup yields CDR1 DFQATT and CDR2 SNEGSKA (reference sequence). After removal of 6 bases from V and 5 bases from J, the junction contained 7 bases not matched to a gene. The CDR3 reads CSATITGDEQYF. The CDR3 DNA is TGCAGTGCAACTATCACAGGGGACGAGCAGTACTTC.

This clonotype was observed a handful of times. The chain is built from TRBV30 and TRBJ2-1, with a weak D call TRBD1 (6 bases). The CDR3 has 15 residues. V gave up 3 bases and J gave up 1 base, with 13 bases separating them. Germline lookup yields CDR1 GTSNPN and CDR2 SVGIG (reference sequence). The CDR3 DNA is TGTGCCTGGAGAGGGGTGGGGGCGTCCTACAATGAGCAGTTCTTC. Protein product: CAWRGVGASYNEQFF.

This clonotype has at least ten counts. This rearrangement joins TRBV2 to TRBJ2-1; 9 bases line up with TRBD2. Germline V gives CDR1 SNHLY, CDR2 FYNNEI. V lost 6 bases to trimming and J lost 6 bases; unmatched junction nucleotides: 6. This CDR3 comprises 14 residues. The CDR3 sequence: CASSGTSLGNEQFF. CDR3 nucleotides: TGTGCCAGCAGCGGGACTAGCTTAGGCAATGAGCAGTTCTTC.

The chain carries TRBV7-8 and TRBJ2-5; 7 bases fit TRBD1. The V segment lost 4 bases and the J segment 5 bases; nucleotides outside the gene matches: 4. The CDR3 length is 13 residues. CDR1 is SGHVS, CDR2 FQNEAQ, per germline. CDR3 DNA sequence: TGTGCCAGCAGCTCACAGGGGCGGGAGACCCAGTACTTC. Protein sequence: CASSSQGRETQYF.

The gene calls are TRBV29-1 and TRBJ2-4, with D possibly being TRBD1 (5 bases). The CDR3 totals 12 residues. The germline V gene encodes CDR1 SQVTM and CDR2 ANQGSEA. Trimming took off 3 bases at V and 7 bases at J, with 10 bases between the two ends. DNA for the CDR3: TGCAGCGTTGATTCAGGGTCGAACATTCAGTACTTC. This codes for CSVDSGSNIQYF. Looking up the rest from reference TRBV29-1 and TRBJ2-4 gives the full variable domain: SAVISQKPSRDICQRGTSLTIQCQVDSQVTMMFWYRQQPGQSLTLIATANQGSEATYESGFVIDKFPISRPNLTFSTLTVSNMSPEDSSIYLCSVDSGSNIQYFGAGTRLSVL.

V usage is TRBV12-3 or TRBV12-4 and J usage is TRBJ2-2; D possibly corresponds to TRBD2 (5 bases). The V and J ends lost 7 bases and 6 bases respectively, with 15 bases between them. This CDR3 has 14 residues. DNA for the CDR3: TGTGCCAGCACCACACCGAGGGTTTCCGGGGAGCTGTTTTTT. It encodes CASTTPRVSGELFF.

The V gene is TRBV20-1, the J gene TRBJ2-1; 10 bases are shared with TRBD2. Per germline, CDR1 DFQATT and CDR2 SNEGSKA (reference sequence). This CDR3 is 16 amino acids long. Trimming cost V 0 bases and J 8 bases; bases outside gene matches: 10. The CDR3 reads CSARDPSGRAGYEQFF. The DNA for the CDR3 is TGCAGTGCTAGAGATCCCAGCGGGAGGGCCGGGTATGAGCAGTTCTTC.

The chain uses TRBV28 and TRBJ2-7; 12 nucleotides line up with TRBD2. Germline V lookup: CDR1 MDHEN, CDR2 SYDVKM. Trimming took 4 bases from V and 5 from J; bases not matched to a gene: 15. The CDR3 has 18 amino acids. CDR3 amino acids: CASSSLAGGAGGENEQYF. CDR3 in DNA: TGTGCCAGCAGTTCCCTAGCGGGAGGGGCCGGGGGGGAAAACGAGCAGTACTTC.

This clonotype has at least ten counts. The chain uses TRBV29-1 and TRBJ1-6; D might be TRBD1 (6 bases). The germline gives CDR1 SQVTM, CDR2 ANQGSEA. The length of the CDR3 is 12 residues. Trimming took 7 bases from V and 7 from J, leaving 11 bases between them. As DNA, the CDR3 is TGCAGCGCGCAAACAGGGAATTCACCCCTCCACTTT. Translated: CSAQTGNSPLHF.

J is TRBJ1-2 and V is TRBV10-3, with a weak D call TRBD1 (5 bases). Trimming left V 6 bases short and J 8 bases short, with 31 bases between. This CDR3 comprises 18 residues. From germline, CDR1 is ENHRY and CDR2 SYGVKD. CDR3 sequence (DNA): TGTGCCATCAGCGGGGACGGAAAAACCTACAGTTGGGGCCGCGGCTACACCTTC. Protein: CAISGDGKTYSWGRGYTF.

This clonotype was counted many times. This rearrangement joins TRBV5-1 to TRBJ2-5; weak D call: TRBD1 (6 bases). Trimming took 7 bases from V and 4 from J, leaving 20 bases between them. CDR3 size: 15 residues. Germline loops: CDR1 SGHRS, CDR2 YFSETQ. The CDR3 protein is CASRRDIRDGETQYF. Written as DNA, the CDR3 is TGCGCCAGCCGTAGGGACATTCGCGATGGAGAGACCCAGTACTTC.

This clonotype was detected many times. V is TRBV18 and J is TRBJ2-4; 9 bases agree with TRBD1. This CDR3 comprises 15 residues. Per germline, CDR1 KGHSH and CDR2 LQKENI. The trim removed 3 bases at V and 9 bases at J, leaving 9 bases unmatched. The CDR3 sequence is CASSPEGQGNVIQYF. Here the CDR3 DNA reads TGTGCCAGCTCACCCGAAGGACAGGGGAATGTCATTCAGTACTTC.

This clonotype was recorded a few times. The chain joins TRBV28 to TRBJ2-7; D gene uncertain. Germline CDR1 reads MDHEN; CDR2 reads SYDVKM. Deletions cut 7 bases from V and 6 bases from J, with 10 bases between. The CDR3 is made up of 11 amino acids. The CDR3 region has the DNA TGTGCCAGCATCGGGCACAGCGAGCAGTACTTC. Protein: CASIGHSEQYF.

The CDR3 region is CATSDFKDTQYF. CDR3 nucleotide sequence: TGTGCCACCAGTGATTTTAAGGATACGCAGTATTTT. The V gene is TRBV24-1, the J gene TRBJ2-3; no reliable D call. The V end was cut by 1 base, the J end by 6 bases, with 4 bases between. CDR3 size: 12 residues. Germline lookup yields CDR1 KGHDR and CDR2 SFDVKD.